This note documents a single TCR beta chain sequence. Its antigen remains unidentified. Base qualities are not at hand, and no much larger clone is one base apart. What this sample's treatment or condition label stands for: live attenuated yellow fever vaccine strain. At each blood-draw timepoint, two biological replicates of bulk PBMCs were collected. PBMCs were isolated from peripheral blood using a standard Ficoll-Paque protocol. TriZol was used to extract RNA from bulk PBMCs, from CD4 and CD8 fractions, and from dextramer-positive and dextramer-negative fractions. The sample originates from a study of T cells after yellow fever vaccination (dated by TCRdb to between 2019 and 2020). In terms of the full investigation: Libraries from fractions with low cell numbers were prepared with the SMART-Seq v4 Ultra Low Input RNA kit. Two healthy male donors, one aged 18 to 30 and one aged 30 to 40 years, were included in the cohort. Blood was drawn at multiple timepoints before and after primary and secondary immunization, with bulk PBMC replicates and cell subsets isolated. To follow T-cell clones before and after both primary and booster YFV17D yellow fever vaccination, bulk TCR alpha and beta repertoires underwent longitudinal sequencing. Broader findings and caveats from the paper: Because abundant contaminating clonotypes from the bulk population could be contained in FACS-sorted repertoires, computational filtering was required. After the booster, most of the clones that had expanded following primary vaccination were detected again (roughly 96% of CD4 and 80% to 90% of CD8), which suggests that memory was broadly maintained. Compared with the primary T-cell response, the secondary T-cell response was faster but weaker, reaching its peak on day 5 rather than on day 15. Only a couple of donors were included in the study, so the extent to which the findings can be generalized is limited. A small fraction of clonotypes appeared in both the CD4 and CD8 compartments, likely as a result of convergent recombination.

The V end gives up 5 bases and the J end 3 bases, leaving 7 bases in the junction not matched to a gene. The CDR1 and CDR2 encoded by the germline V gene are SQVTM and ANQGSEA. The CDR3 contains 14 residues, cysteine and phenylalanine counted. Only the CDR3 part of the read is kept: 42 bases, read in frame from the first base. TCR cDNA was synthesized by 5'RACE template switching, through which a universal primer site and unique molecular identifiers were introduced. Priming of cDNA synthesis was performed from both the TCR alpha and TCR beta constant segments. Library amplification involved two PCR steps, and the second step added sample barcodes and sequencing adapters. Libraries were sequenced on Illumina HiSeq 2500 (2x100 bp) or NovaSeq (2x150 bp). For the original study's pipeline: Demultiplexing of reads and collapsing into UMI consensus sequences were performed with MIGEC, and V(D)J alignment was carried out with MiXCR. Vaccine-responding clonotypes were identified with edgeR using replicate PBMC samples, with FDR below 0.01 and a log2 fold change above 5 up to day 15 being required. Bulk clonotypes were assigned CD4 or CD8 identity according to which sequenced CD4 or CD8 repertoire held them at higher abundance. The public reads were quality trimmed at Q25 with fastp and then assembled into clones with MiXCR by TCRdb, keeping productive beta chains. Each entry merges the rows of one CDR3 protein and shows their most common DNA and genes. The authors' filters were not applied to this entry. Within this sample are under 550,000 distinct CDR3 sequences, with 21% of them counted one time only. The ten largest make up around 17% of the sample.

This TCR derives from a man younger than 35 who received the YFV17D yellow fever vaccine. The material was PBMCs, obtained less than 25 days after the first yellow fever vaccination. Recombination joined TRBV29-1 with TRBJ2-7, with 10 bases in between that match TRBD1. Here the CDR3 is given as CSVLYRDRGYEQYF. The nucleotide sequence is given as TGCAGCGTTCTGTATCGGGACAGGGGCTACGAGCAGTACTTC.